The sequence of this T cell receptor (beta chain) was determined in a study of regulatory T cells in long-lasting Graves disease. Turning to the study itself: Freshly diagnosed Graves' patients had used antithyroid drugs for under 3 months.

This clonotype occurred many times. Indicated time point: newly diagnosed GD, antithyroid drugs for less than 3 months. RNA from PBMCs was the source of the TCR library. CDR3-region Arm-PCR and iRepertoire HTBI primers produced the TCR beta libraries. TCRdb used MiXCR to reprocess the multiplex PCR reads, holding one entry per CDR3 protein. This sample carries about 360,000 distinct CDR3 sequences, 15% to 20% of them seen once, and the ten largest clones take 20% to 25%. This CDR3 is built from 16 residues. J lost 6 bases, V lost 5 bases, and 12 bases had no gene match. Germline V gene data show CDR1 as SEHNR and CDR2 as FQNEAQ (reference sequence). Another study also made use of these data, one on T cells in Graves' hyperthyroidism and ophthalmopathy.

This chain links TRBV7-9 with TRBJ2-3, with TRBD2 matching 9 bases. This clonotype originated in a woman aged 18 to 35 with Graves disease. The sample was peripheral blood mononuclear cells (PBMCs), taken at new diagnosis, from a patient treated with antithyroid drugs. In DNA, the CDR3 is TGTGCCAGCAGCCACAATTTAGCGGGAGCTGGGGATACGCAGTATTTT. Protein product: CASSHNLAGAGDTQYF.